This entry is about one T cell receptor beta chain. The sample comes from a study of blood T cell repertoires in COVID-19. For the study at large: Acute and convalescent COVID-19 samples came from the United States, Italy and Spain.

This CDR3 contains 17 residues. In germline, CDR1 is SGHTA, CDR2 FQGTGA. V gave up 4 bases and J gave up 6 bases; unmatched junction bases: 9. Assay: immunoSEQ multiplex PCR; the TCRdb copy retains only in-frame clones and omits some. The repertoire has about 230,000 clones, 65% to 90% of them found once; the top ten carry roughly 12%. Sequenced material: peripheral blood. The clonotype originates from a man in his fifties or sixties with COVID-19, enrolled during active disease. The chain joins TRBV7-3 to TRBJ2-3, with TRBD2 identical over 14 bases. The CDR3 DNA reads as TGTGCCAGCAGCTACCAGGGACTAGCGGGGGCAGGGGATACGCAGTATTTT. It is translated as CASSYQGLAGAGDTQYF. Drawing the rest from reference TRBV7-3 and TRBJ2-3, the complete variable domain is GAGVSQTPSNKVTEKGKYVELRCDPISGHTALYWYRQSLGQGPEFLIYFQGTGAADDSGLPNDRFFAVRPEGSVSTLKIQRTERGDSAVYLCASSYQGLAGAGDTQYFGPGTRLTVL.